One and the same sample provided the 20 T cell receptor beta chains below, sequenced in a study of CD4 and CD8 cells across lung adenocarcinoma regions (dated by TCRdb to the late 2010s). Library creation used PCR. These reads were obtained on a HiSeq X Ten. TCRdb handled the public reads itself, with Q25 trimming in fastp and clone calling in MiXCR, and kept productive beta chains. Under each unique CDR3 protein, matching rows form one entry showing the most common genes and DNA. This sample gives some 10,000 distinct CDR3 sequences in total; roughly 46% of them show up just once. The biggest ten clones account for under 20% of the sample. Sequenced input: CD4+ T cells from the margin of a lung tumor. The cell subset or site label for this specimen denotes: tumor margin region. These receptors came from a male donor with lung adenocarcinoma. The CD4 and CD8 labels of this study may be unreliable.

This chain uses TRBV27 with TRBJ1-1; D is unresolved. V lost 3 bases and J 0 bases, leaving 8 bases between the germline ends. CDR1 MNHEY and CDR2 SMNVEV come from the germline V gene (reference sequence). The CDR3 runs to 14 residues. CDR3: CASSLMRMNTEAFF. The DNA for the CDR3 is TGTGCCAGCAGTTTGATGAGGATGAACACTGAAGCTTTCTTT.

This clonotype appeared many times. The junction does not match germline at one end; this may be a read error. The rearrangement joins TRBV6-5 to TRBJ1-6; 7 bases map to TRBD1. The germline gives CDR1 MNHEY, CDR2 SVGAGI. CDR3 length: 17 residues. CDR3 sequence: CASNYSRDRNYNSPLHF. The DNA for the CDR3 is TGTGCCAGCAATTACTCCCGGGACAGAAACTATAATTCACCCCTCCACTTT.

The V call is TRBV6-1, the J call TRBJ2-3; 15 bases match TRBD2. This CDR3 region has 18 residues. CDR1 and CDR2 from the germline V gene are MNHNS and SASEGT. Losses at the gene ends were 5 bases for V and 1 base for J; bases not matched to a gene: 7. The CDR3 loop is CASSRGLAGGPRTDTQYF. The CDR3 region has the DNA TGTGCCAGCAGTCGCGGACTAGCGGGAGGGCCTCGCACAGATACGCAGTATTTT.

The table lists this clonotype with many counts. The chain has TRBV6-1 and TRBJ1-2, with D unclear. Germline values: CDR1 MNHNS, CDR2 SASEGT. The CDR3 covers 13 residues. The germline V and J ends were trimmed by 0 bases and 5 bases, with 7 bases remaining between them. The CDR3 protein is CASSEARTYGYTF. DNA for the CDR3: TGTGCCAGCAGTGAAGCCCGAACTTATGGCTACACCTTC.

CDR3 in DNA: TGTGCCAGCAGTGAAGCTAGCTCCTACGAGCAGTACTTC. Its translation is CASSEASSYEQYF. The chain carries TRBV6-1 and TRBJ2-7; no definite D call. V was cut by 0 bases and J by 0 bases, with 3 bases left in between. From germline, CDR1 is MNHNS and CDR2 SASEGT. The CDR3 covers 13 residues.

The DNA of the CDR3 is TGTGCCAGCAGCGTAGTCGGACATTACAATGAGCAGTTCTTC. Its protein product is CASSVVGHYNEQFF. The chain is built from TRBV9 and TRBJ2-1; D is perhaps TRBD1 (5 bases). This CDR3 region has 14 residues. V shed 0 bases and J shed 4 bases, with 8 bases lying between them. Germline values: CDR1 SGDLS, CDR2 YYNGEE.

The rearrangement links TRBV6-1 to TRBJ2-1, with D possibly being TRBD2 (6 bases). With 5 bases removed from V and 11 bases from J, the gap between germline ends came to 16 bases. The CDR3 extends over 13 amino acids. Germline CDR1 and CDR2: MNHNS and SASEGT. In DNA, the CDR3 is TGTGCCAGCAGTACGGGTAGCGGTTTCAAGCAGTTCTTC. Translation: CASSTGSGFKQFF.

The rearrangement joins TRBV6-1 to TRBJ2-4, with TRBD1 matching over 7 bases. The germline V gene has CDR1 MNHNS and CDR2 SASEGT. This CDR3 has 13 residues. V was pared by 4 bases and J by 7 bases, with 4 bases of the junction left unmatched. CDR3 bases: TGTGCCAGCAGTGGGACAGGATATAACATTCAGTACTTC. It yields the protein CASSGTGYNIQYF.

This clonotype was observed at least ten times. The chain carries TRBV24-1 and TRBJ2-1, with D possibly TRBD1 on 8 matching bases. V gave up 4 bases and J gave up 3 bases, with 18 bases separating them. The CDR3 loop spans 17 amino acids. CDR1 and CDR2 from the germline V gene are KGHDR and SFDVKD. The CDR3 DNA follows: TGTGCCACCAGTGACCCCACACAGGGGGGGTACTACAATGAGCAGTTCTTC. It is translated as CATSDPTQGGYYNEQFF.

This clonotype has more than one count but fewer than ten. A much larger clone sits a single nucleotide away, making a read error possible. The V gene is TRBV27, the J gene TRBJ2-1; 13 bases fit TRBD2. The J call may be wrong; the DNA end is better matched by TRBJ2-7. Germline V gene lookup returns CDR1 MNHEY and CDR2 SMNVEV (reference sequence). The CDR3 is 15 amino acids. The DNA for the CDR3 is TGTGCCAGCAGGGGACTAGCGGGGACGGGCAATGAGCAGTACTTC. Its protein product is CASRGLAGTGNEQYF.

J is TRBJ2-1 and V is TRBV25-1; 11 bases are shared with TRBD2. This CDR3 comprises 17 residues. Per the germline V gene, CDR1 is MGHDK and CDR2 is SYGVNS. J gave up 8 bases and V 1 base, and 10 bases lay outside the gene matches. CDR3 DNA: TGTGCCAGCAGTGAATGGACTAGCGGGTTTGTGGCGGATGAGCAGTTCTTC. As protein: CASSEWTSGFVADEQFF.

The J gene is TRBJ2-1, the V gene TRBV4-2, with D maybe TRBD1 (6 bases). This CDR3 is built from 18 residues. CDR1 LGHNA and CDR2 YNFKEQ come from the germline V gene. Trimming removed 0 bases at V and 5 bases at J, with 20 bases between. The CDR3 bases are TGTGCCAGCAGCCAAGACTTCTTAACAGGGAATCGTGACAATGAGCAGTTCTTC. It is translated as CASSQDFLTGNRDNEQFF.

This clonotype appeared many times. V is TRBV6-1 and J is TRBJ2-7; D tentatively fits TRBD1 or TRBD2 (5 bases each). V lost 5 bases to trimming and J lost 4 bases, with 18 bases between them. Looked up from germline, CDR1 is MNHNS and CDR2 is SASEGT. The CDR3 sequence is 15 residues long. This CDR3 is CASSLLHGGVYEQYF. For the CDR3, the DNA is TGTGCCAGCAGTCTCTTACATGGGGGTGTGTACGAGCAGTACTTC.

This clonotype was found a few times. The chain couples TRBV6-1 to TRBJ2-1, with D possibly called TRBD1 or TRBD2 (5 bases each). The DNA end is a closer match to TRBJ2-7, so the J assignment may be wrong. The CDR3 length is 13 residues. Germline assignment: CDR1 MNHNS and CDR2 SASEGT. CDR3 loop: CASSRDGSYEQYF. The CDR3 bases are TGTGCCAGCAGCAGGGACGGATCCTACGAGCAGTACTTC.

This chain joins TRBV10-3 and TRBJ2-3; tentative D call: TRBD2 (6 bases). The better agreement between TRBJ2-7 and the DNA end casts doubt on the J call. CDR1 is ENHRY, CDR2 SYGVKD, per germline. CDR3 length: 15 residues. The CDR3 coding sequence is TGTGGGGGGATCGCGGGGCTGTTAAGCAAAAATACGCAGTACTTC. It translates to CGGIAGLLSKNTQYF.

This clonotype has only one observation. The chain combines TRBV6-5 with TRBJ2-5; D not certain. The CDR3 consists of 13 residues. Trimming cost V 0 bases and J 7 bases, with 9 bases left between them. Germline values: CDR1 MNHEY, CDR2 SVGAGI. The CDR3 protein is CASSYSTWGTQYF. CDR3 bases: TGTGCCAGCAGTTACTCTACTTGGGGGACCCAGTACTTC.

By its share, this clonotype is medium-sized (0.01 to 0.1%). CDR3 loop: CASSQARGDQETQYF. In DNA form, the CDR3 reads TGCGCCAGCAGCCAAGCGAGGGGGGACCAAGAGACCCAGTACTTC. This sequence joins TRBV4-3 and TRBJ2-5; D tentatively reads TRBD1 or TRBD2 (6 bases each). The CDR3 runs 15 residues. The ends were cut back, 1 base at V and 0 bases at J, with 9 bases in the middle. From germline, CDR1 is LGHNA and CDR2 YSLEER.

The rearrangement joins TRBV27 to TRBJ2-1, with 8 bases identical to TRBD2. The end of the DNA aligns better with TRBJ2-7, so the J call may be wrong. The CDR3 has 14 residues. Germline V CDR1 and CDR2: MNHEY, SMNVEV (reference sequence). The CDR3 nucleotides are TGTGCCAGCAGTTTCTCGGGAGGGCGACTCGAGCAGTACTTC. Protein product: CASSFSGGRLEQYF.

This clonotype has a handful of counts. This chain connects TRBV7-3 to TRBJ1-6, with a tentative D call TRBD1 (5 bases). The CDR3 length is 13 residues. Germline values: CDR1 SGHTA, CDR2 FQGTGA. Deletions cut 4 bases from V and 6 bases from J, with 7 bases between. Here the CDR3 reads CASSSGLNSPLHF. The CDR3 bases are TGTGCCAGCAGCTCGGGACTTAATTCACCCCTCCACTTT.

The CDR3 nucleotides read TGTGCCGGGGGGAGAGGGTACGGTGAGCAGTTCTTC. This translates into CAGGRGYGEQFF. The gene calls are TRBV6-1 and TRBJ2-1; the D gene is possibly TRBD2 (6 bases). Germline V lookup: CDR1 MNHNS, CDR2 SASEGT. The CDR3 sequence is 12 residues long. Trimming took 11 bases from V and 9 from J, leaving 17 bases between them.